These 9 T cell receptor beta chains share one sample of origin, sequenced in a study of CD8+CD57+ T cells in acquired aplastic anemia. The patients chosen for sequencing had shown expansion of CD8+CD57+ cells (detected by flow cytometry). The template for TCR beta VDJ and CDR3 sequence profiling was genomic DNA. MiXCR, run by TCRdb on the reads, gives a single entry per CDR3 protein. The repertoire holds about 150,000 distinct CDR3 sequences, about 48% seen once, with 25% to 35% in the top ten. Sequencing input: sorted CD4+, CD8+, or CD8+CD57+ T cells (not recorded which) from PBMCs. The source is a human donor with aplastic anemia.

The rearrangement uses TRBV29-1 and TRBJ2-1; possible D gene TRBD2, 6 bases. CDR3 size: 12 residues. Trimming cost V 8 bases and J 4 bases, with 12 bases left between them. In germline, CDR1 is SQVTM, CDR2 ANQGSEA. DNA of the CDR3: TGCAGCCAAGGGGACTGGTACAATGAGCAGTTCTTC. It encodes CSQGDWYNEQFF.

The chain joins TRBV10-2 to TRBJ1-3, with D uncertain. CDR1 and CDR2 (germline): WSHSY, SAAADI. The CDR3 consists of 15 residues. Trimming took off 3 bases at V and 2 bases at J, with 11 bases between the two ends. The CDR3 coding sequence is TGCGCCAGCAGTGACATGACAAGAACTGGAAACACCATATATTTT. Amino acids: CASSDMTRTGNTIYF.

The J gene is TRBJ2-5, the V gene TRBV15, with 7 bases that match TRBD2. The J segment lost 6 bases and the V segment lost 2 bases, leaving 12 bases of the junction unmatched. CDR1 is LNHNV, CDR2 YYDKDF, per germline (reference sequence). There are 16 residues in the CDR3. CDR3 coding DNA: TGTGCCACCAGCAGAAGTCGTACGGGGGGAGTAAAGACCCAGTACTTC. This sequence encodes CATSRSRTGGVKTQYF.

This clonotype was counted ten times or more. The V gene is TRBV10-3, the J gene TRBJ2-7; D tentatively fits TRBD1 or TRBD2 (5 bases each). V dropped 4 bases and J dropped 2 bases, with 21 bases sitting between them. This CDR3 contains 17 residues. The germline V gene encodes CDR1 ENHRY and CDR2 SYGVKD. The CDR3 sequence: CAISAPPSPRGAYEQYF. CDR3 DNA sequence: TGTGCCATCAGTGCTCCCCCCAGCCCGCGAGGGGCCTACGAGCAGTACTTC.

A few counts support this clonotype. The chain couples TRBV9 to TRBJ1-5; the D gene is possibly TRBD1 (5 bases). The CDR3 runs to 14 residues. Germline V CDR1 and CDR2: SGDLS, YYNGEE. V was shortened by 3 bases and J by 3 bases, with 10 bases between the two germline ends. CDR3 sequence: CASSEGWDNQPQHF. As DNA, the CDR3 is TGTGCCAGCAGCGAGGGGTGGGACAATCAGCCCCAGCATTTT.

The CDR3 spells CASSESGVIEKLFF. In DNA form, the CDR3 reads TGTGCCAGCAGTGAATCAGGGGTTATCGAAAAACTGTTTTTT. This chain joins TRBV25-1 and TRBJ1-4; a possible D gene is TRBD1 (6 bases). The CDR3 contains 14 residues. Germline CDR1 MGHDK, CDR2 SYGVNS. Trimming took 1 base from V and 8 from J, leaving 11 bases between them.

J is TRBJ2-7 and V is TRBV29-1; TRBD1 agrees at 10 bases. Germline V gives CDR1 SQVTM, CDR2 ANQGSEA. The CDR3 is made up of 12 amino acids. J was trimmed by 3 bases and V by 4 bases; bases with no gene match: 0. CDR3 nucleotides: TGCAGCGTTGGGACAGGGGGCTACGAGCAGTACTTC. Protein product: CSVGTGGYEQYF.

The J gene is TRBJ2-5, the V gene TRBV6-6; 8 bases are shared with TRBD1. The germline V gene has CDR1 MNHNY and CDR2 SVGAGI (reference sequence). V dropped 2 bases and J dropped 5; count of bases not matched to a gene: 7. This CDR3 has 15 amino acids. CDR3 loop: CASSYGQGARETQYF. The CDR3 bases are TGTGCCAGCAGTTACGGTCAGGGGGCGAGGGAGACCCAGTACTTC.

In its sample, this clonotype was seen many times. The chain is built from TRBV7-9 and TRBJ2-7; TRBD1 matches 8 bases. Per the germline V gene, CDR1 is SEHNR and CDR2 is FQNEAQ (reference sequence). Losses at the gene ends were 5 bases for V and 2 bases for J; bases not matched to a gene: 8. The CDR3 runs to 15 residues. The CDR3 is CASSRGGTGTYEQYF. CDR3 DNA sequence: TGTGCCAGCAGCCGTGGTGGGACAGGAACCTACGAGCAGTACTTC.